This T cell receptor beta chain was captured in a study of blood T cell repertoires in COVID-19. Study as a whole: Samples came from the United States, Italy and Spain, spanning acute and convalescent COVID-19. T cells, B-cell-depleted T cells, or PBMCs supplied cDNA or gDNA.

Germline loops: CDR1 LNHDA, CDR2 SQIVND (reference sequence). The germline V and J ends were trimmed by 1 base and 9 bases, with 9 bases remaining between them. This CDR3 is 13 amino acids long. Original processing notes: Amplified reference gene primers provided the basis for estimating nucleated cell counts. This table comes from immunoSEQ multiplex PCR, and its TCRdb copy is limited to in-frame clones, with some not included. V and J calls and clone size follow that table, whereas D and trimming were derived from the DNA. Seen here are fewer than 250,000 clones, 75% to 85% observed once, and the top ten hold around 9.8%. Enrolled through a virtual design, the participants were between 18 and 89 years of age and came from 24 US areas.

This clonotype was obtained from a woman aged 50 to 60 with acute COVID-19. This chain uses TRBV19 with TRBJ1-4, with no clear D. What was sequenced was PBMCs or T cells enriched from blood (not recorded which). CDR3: CASSIGQEKKLFF. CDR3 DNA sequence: TGTGCCAGTAGTATAGGGCAAGAAAAAAAACTGTTTTTT.